One TCR beta chain is described in this entry. Its cognate antigen is unknown. This sample was taken from a study of cytomegalovirus exposure and HLA in healthy donors. Healthy bone marrow donors formed the donor group. General observations from the study: Links to common viral pathogens appeared, in a later analysis, for several of the most significant clusters. Because they were indistinguishable, some V segments, including TRBV6-2 and TRBV6-3, were excluded.

The CDR3 consists of 13 residues. In germline, CDR1 is SGHNT, CDR2 YYREEE (reference sequence). V dropped 2 bases and J dropped 5 bases, with 10 bases sitting between them. 13 Jbeta primers and 60 Vbeta primers were used for the PCR. Only in-frame clones appear in the TCRdb table, and some are missing; sequencing was by immunoSEQ multiplex PCR. Seen here are roughly 99,000 clones, around 67% observed once, and the top ten hold approximately 14%. Sequenced sample: PBMCs. The TCR originated in a woman aged 40 to 50 in good health and CMV-seropositive. J is TRBJ1-1 and V is TRBV5-4, with D perhaps matching TRBD1 (5 bases). The CDR3 is CASSFTGGTEAFF. The CDR3 DNA reads as TGTGCCAGCAGCTTTACCGGGGGAACTGAAGCTTTCTTT.